This TCR beta chain was recorded in a study of PD-1 blockade in classical Hodgkin lymphoma. Study at large: Intravenous delivery of nivolumab at 3 mg/kg to patients occurred every 2 weeks.

Only in-frame clones appear in the TCRdb table, and some are missing; sequencing was by immunoSEQ multiplex PCR. The table records 47,000 or so clones, approximately 70% of them present only once. This clone turned up a few times. Its antigen remains unidentified. The study's findings and limits: Lower baseline TCR diversity marked trial partial responders and progressors.

The patients all showed relapse after autologous stem cell transplantation, while their brentuximab vedotin exposure varied. The source of this sequence is a human donor with classical Hodgkin lymphoma. Specimen: peripheral blood mononuclear cells (PBMCs), collected at baseline.

This CDR3 reads CASSQLVQETQYF. In DNA, the CDR3 is TGTGCCAGCAGCCAACTGGTGCAAGAGACCCAGTACTTC. The chain employs TRBV14 and TRBJ2-5, with unresolved D. Trimming removed 2 bases at V and 2 bases at J, with 6 bases between. The CDR3 spans 13 residues. CDR1 is SGHDN and CDR2 is FVKESK in the germline V gene.